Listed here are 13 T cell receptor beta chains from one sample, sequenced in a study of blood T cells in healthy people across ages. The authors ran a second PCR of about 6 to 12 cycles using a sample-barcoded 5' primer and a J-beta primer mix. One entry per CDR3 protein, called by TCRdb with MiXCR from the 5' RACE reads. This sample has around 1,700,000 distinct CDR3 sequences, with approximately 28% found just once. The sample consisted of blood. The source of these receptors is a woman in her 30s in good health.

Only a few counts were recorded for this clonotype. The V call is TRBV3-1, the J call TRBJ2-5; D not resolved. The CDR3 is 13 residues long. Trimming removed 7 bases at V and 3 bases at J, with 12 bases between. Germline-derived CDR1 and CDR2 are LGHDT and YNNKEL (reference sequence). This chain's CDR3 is CASNQAAEETQYF. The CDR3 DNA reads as TGTGCCAGCAACCAGGCGGCAGAAGAGACCCAGTACTTC.

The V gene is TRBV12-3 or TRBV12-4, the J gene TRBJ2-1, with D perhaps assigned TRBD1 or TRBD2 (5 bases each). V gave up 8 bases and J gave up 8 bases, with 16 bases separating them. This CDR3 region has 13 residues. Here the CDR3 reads CASQGEWVHEQFF. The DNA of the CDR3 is TGTGCCAGCCAAGGGGAGTGGGTCCATGAGCAGTTCTTC.

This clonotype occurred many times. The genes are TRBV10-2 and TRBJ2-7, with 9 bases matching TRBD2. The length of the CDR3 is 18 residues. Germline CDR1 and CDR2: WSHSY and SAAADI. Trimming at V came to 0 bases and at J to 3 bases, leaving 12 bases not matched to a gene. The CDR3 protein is CASSESRGLASRYYEQYF. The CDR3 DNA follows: TGCGCCAGCAGTGAGTCCCGGGGACTAGCCTCACGATACTACGAGCAGTACTTC.

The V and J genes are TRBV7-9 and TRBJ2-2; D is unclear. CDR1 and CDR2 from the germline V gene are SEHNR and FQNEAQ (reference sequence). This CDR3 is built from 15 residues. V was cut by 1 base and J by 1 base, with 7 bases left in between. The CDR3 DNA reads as TGTGCCAGCAGCTTAGTAGACGGGAACACCGGGGAGCTGTTTTTT. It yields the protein CASSLVDGNTGELFF.

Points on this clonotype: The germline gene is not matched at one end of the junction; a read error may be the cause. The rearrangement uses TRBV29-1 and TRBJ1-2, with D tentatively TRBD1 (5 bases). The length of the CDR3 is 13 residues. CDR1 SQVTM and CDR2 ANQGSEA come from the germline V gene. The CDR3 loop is CRVGTGAFHGYTF. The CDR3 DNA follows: TGCAGGGTTGGGACCGGGGCATTTCATGGCTACACCTTC.

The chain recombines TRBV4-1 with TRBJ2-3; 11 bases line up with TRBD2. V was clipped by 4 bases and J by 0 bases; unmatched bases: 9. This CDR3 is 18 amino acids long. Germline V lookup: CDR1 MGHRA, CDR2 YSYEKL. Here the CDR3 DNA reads TGCGCCAGCAGCCCTGGACTAGCGGGTGCGCTTAGCACAGATACGCAGTATTTT. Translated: CASSPGLAGALSTDTQYF.

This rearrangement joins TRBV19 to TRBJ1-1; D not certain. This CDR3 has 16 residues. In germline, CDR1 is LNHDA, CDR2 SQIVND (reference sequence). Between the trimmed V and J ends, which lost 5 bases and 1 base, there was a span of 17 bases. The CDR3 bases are TGTGCCAGTAGTCCTAGGACCATTAGGGCGAACACTGAAGCTTTCTTT. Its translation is CASSPRTIRANTEAFF.

CDR3 sequence reads: CASSPSGRRRTYEQYF. CDR3 bases: TGTGCCAGCAGTCCCTCCGGGCGGCGGCGCACCTACGAGCAGTACTTC. V usage is TRBV28 and J usage is TRBJ2-7; no clear D. Germline values: CDR1 MDHEN, CDR2 SYDVKM. The ends were cut back, 5 bases at V and 2 bases at J, with 19 bases in the middle. This CDR3 is 16 amino acids long.

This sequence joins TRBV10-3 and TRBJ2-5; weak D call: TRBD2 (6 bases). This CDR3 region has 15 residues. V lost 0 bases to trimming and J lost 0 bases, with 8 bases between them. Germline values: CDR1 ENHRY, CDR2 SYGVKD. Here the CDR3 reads CAISESGGNQETQYF. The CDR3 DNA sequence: TGTGCCATCAGTGAGTCAGGAGGGAACCAAGAGACCCAGTACTTC.

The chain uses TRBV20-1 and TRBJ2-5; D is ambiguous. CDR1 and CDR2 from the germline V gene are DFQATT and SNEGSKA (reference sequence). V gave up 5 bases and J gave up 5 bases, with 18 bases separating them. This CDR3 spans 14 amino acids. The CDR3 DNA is TGCAGTGCTCCGGCCCACCGTCCTCGCGAGACCCAGTACTTC. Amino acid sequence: CSAPAHRPRETQYF.

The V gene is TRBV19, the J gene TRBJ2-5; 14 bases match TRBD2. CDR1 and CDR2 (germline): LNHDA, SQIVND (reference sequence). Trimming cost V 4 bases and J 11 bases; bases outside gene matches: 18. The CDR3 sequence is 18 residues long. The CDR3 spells CASSTLPGLAGVTNGQYF. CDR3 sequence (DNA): TGTGCCAGTAGTACGCTTCCGGGACTAGCGGGAGTAACGAACGGGCAGTACTTC.

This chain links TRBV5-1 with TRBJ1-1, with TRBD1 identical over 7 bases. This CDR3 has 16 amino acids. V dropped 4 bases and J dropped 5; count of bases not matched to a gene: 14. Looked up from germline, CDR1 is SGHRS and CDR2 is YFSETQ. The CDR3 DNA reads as TGCGCCAGCAGCCAGGAAGGGGGCATGGGGTGGACTGAAGCTTTCTTT. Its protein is CASSQEGGMGWTEAFF.

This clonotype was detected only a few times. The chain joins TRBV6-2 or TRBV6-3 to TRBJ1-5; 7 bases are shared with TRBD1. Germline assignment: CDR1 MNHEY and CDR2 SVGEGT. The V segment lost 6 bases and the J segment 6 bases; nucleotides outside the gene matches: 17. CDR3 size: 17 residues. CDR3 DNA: TGTGCCAGCAGCCCCATCATTTTTACAGGGGCCGGTCAGCCCCAGCATTTT. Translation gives CASSPIIFTGAGQPQHF.